Below are 5 T cell receptor beta chains sequenced from a single sample in a study of blood T cell repertoires in COVID-19. Profiled with immunoSEQ multiplex PCR; TCRdb holds only in-frame clones, not every one. The profile shows about 82,000 clones, 80% of them singletons. Sequencing was performed on peripheral blood. The origin of the receptors is a woman in her 40s with active or convalescent COVID-19.

The J gene is TRBJ1-2, the V gene TRBV18; possible D gene TRBD1, 6 bases. This CDR3 region has 15 residues. Germline-derived CDR1 and CDR2 are KGHSH and LQKENI. V was clipped by 0 bases and J by 5 bases, with 13 bases between them. CDR3 sequence: CASSPPSTGTYGYTF. The CDR3 DNA follows: TGTGCCAGCTCACCACCGTCGACAGGAACTTATGGCTACACCTTC.

The V call is TRBV10-3, the J call TRBJ1-5, with TRBD1 matching 7 bases. This CDR3 is built from 15 residues. Trimming cost V 0 bases and J 3 bases; bases outside gene matches: 2. CDR1 is ENHRY, CDR2 SYGVKD, per germline. This chain's CDR3 is CAISESGQVNQPQHF. In nucleotides, the CDR3 is TGTGCCATCAGTGAGTCCGGACAGGTCAATCAGCCCCAGCATTTT.

The chain employs TRBV27 and TRBJ1-6; perhaps TRBD1 as D (5 bases). Germline assignment: CDR1 MNHEY and CDR2 SMNVEV (reference sequence). This CDR3 spans 15 amino acids. Trimming removed 6 bases at V and 3 bases at J, with 12 bases between. The CDR3 spells CASSPLQVYNSPLHF. CDR3 coding DNA: TGTGCCAGCAGCCCCTTACAGGTCTATAATTCACCCCTCCACTTT.

The genes are TRBV4-3 and TRBJ2-2; 7 positions match TRBD2. V dropped 5 bases and J dropped 5; count of bases not matched to a gene: 8. This CDR3 is built from 15 residues. Germline CDR1 reads LGHNA; CDR2 reads YSLEER. CDR3 DNA sequence: TGCGCCAGCAGCTCTCACGGGGAGGGGACCGGGGAGCTGTTTTTT. Translated, it gives CASSSHGEGTGELFF.

This clone was observed at least ten times. CDR3 nucleotides: TGTGCCAGCAGCTTGACTAGCGGTCACAATGAGCAGTTCTTC. It is translated as CASSLTSGHNEQFF. The V call is TRBV7-9, the J call TRBJ2-1; 9 bases line up with TRBD2. Germline V gene data show CDR1 as SEHNR and CDR2 as FQNEAQ (reference sequence). The trim removed 3 bases at V and 5 bases at J, leaving 2 bases unmatched. This CDR3 is built from 14 residues.